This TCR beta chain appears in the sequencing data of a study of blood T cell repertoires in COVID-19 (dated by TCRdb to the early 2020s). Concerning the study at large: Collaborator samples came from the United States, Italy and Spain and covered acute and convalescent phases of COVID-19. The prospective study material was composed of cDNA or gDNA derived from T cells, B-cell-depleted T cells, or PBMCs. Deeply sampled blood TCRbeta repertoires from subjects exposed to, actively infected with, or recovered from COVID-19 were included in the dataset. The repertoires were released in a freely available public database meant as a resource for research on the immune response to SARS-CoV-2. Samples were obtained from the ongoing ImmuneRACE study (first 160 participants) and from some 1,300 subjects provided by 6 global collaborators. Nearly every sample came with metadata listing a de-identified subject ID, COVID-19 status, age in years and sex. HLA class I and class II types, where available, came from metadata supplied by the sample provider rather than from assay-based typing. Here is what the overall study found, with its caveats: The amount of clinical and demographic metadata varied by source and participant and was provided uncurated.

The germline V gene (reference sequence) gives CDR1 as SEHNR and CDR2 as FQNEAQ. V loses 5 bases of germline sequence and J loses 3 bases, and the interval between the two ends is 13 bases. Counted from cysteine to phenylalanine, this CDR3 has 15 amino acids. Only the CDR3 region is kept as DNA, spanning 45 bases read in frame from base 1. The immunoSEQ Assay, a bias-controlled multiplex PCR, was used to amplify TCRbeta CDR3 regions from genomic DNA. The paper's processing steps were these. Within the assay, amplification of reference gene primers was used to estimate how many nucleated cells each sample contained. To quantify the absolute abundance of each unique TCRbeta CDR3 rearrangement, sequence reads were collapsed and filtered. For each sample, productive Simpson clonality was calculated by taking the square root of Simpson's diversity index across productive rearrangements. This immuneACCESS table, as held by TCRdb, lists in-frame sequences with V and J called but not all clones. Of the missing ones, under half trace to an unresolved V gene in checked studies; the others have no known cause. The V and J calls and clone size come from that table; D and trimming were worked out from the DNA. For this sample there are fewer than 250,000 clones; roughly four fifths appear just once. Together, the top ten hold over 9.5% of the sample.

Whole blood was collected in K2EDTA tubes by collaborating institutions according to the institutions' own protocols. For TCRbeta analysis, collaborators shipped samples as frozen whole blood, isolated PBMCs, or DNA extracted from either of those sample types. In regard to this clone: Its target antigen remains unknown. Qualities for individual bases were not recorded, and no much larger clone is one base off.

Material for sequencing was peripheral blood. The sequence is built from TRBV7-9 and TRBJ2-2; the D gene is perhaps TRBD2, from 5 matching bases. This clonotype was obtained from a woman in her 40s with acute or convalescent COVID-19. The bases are TGTGCCAGCAGCCCGACTAACGGGGACACCGGGGAGCTGTTTTTT. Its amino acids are CASSPTNGDTGELFF. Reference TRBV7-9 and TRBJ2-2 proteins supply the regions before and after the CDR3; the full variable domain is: DTGVSQNPRHKITKRGQNVTFRCDPISEHNRLYWYRQTLGQGPEFLTYFQNEAQLEKSRLLSDRFSAERPKGSFSTLEIQRTEQGDSAMYLCASSPTNGDTGELFFGEGSRLTVL.